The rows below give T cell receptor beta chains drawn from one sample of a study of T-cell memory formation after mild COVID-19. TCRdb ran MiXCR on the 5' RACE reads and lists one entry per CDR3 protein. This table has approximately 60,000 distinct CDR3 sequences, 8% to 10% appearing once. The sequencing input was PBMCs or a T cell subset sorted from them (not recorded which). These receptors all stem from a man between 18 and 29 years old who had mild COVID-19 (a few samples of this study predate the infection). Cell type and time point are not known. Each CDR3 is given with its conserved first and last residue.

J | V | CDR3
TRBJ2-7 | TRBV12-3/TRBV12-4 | CAVQGASSDSEQYF
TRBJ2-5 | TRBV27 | CASSLRGLETQYF
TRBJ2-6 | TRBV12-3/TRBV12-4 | CASSWASGANVLTF
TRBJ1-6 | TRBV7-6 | CASSLAGTANSPLHF
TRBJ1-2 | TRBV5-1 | CASSLDRYYGYTF
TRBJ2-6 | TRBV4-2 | CASSQGKSGANVLTF
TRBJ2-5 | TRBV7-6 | CASSLTYGGQETQYF
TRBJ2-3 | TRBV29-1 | CSVGVITDTQYF
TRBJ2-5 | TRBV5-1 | CASSIGDRADQETQYF
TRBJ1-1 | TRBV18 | CASSPRSLNTEAFF
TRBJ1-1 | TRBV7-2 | CASSLRRKDTEAFF